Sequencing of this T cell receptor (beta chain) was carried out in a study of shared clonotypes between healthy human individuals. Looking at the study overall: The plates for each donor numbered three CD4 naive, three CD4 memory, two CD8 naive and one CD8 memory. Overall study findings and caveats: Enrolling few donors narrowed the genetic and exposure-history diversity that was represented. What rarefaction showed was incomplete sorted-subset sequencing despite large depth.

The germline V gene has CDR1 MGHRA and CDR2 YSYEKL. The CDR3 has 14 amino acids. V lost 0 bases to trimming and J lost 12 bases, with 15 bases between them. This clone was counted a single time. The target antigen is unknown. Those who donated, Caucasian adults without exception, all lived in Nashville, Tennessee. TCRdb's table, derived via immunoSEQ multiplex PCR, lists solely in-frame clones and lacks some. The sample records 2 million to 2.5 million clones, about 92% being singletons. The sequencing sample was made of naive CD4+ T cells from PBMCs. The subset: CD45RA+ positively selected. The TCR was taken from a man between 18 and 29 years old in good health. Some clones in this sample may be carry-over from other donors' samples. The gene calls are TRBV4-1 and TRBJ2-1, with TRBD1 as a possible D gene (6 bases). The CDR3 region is CASSQDQGNRGQFF. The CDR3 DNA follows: TGCGCCAGCAGCCAAGACCAGGGGAACCGGGGGCAGTTCTTC.